This TCR beta chain emerged from a study of T-cell memory formation after mild COVID-19. Looking at the study overall: Clusters of TCRs were largely donor specific.

This clonotype was seen a few times. Its antigen remains unknown. TCRdb processed the 5' RACE reads anew with MiXCR; each CDR3 protein has one entry. The table shows hundreds of thousands of distinct CDR3 sequences, with over 15% occurring only once. Study-level results: Cross-reactive memory seemingly joined, as some responding clones were found in pre-infection memory. For second-wave clones that peaked at day 37, SARS-CoV-2 specificity went unverified. Of the contracting clones, CD4+ ones lay mainly in CM and EM, and CD8+ ones in EMRA.

Sequences were obtained from PBMCs or a T cell subset sorted from them (not recorded which). The receptor's source is an adult woman who had mild COVID-19 (a few samples of this study predate the infection). Cell type and time point are not known.

CDR3 in amino acids: CASSQAGWKNEQFF. The CDR3 DNA sequence: TGTGCCAGCAGCCAGGCCGGATGGAAGAATGAGCAGTTCTTC. This chain joins TRBV3-1 and TRBJ2-1; no firm D call. Trimming left V 3 bases short and J 7 bases short, with 13 bases between. Germline loops: CDR1 LGHDT, CDR2 YNNKEL (reference sequence). This CDR3 contains 14 residues.